What follows are 27 T cell receptor beta chains derived from one specimen sequenced in a study of cytomegalovirus exposure and HLA in healthy donors. Primers included in the PCR were 60 Vbeta and 13 Jbeta primers. Repertoires were generated with immunoSEQ multiplex PCR, while TCRdb's copy carries only in-frame clones and drops some. Counted here are around 250,000 clones, around 90% occurring once; the ten biggest clones make up 1.5% to 2%. The specimen was PBMCs. The receptor source for this set is a girl aged 2 to 10 in good health and CMV-seronegative.

The chain uses TRBV13 and TRBJ1-1; weak D call: TRBD1 (6 bases). The CDR3 extends over 14 amino acids. The germline V gene has CDR1 PRHDT and CDR2 FYEKMQ (reference sequence). V was clipped by 2 bases and J by 6 bases, with 13 bases between them. The CDR3 is CASSLQGYFSEAFF. CDR3 nucleotide sequence: TGTGCCAGCAGCTTACAGGGGTACTTCTCTGAAGCTTTCTTT.

The CDR3 protein is CASSFGYRGLWQPQHF. The CDR3 bases are TGTGCCAGCAGTTTTGGTTACAGGGGCCTTTGGCAGCCCCAGCATTTT. The chain combines TRBV28 with TRBJ1-5; 7 nucleotides align to TRBD1. The CDR3 contains 16 residues. Germline values: CDR1 MDHEN, CDR2 SYDVKM. Losses at the gene ends were 3 bases for V and 7 bases for J; bases not matched to a gene: 12. Full variable domain (outside the CDR3, taken from reference TRBV28 and TRBJ1-5): DVKVTQSSRYLVKRTGEKVFLECVQDMDHENMFWYRQDPGLGLRLIYFSYDVKMKEKGDIPEGYSVSREKKERFSLILESASTNQTSMYLCASSFGYRGLWQPQHFGDGTRLSIL.

V gene TRBV6-4 combines with J gene TRBJ1-1; 7 bases are shared with TRBD1. This CDR3 has 14 amino acids. Trimming took 6 bases from V and 1 from J; bases not matched to a gene: 5. Germline V gene sequence: CDR1 MRHNA, CDR2 SNTAGT. The CDR3: CASRAGTANTEAFF. Written as DNA, the CDR3 is TGTGCCAGCAGAGCCGGGACAGCGAACACTGAAGCTTTCTTT.

The rearrangement joins TRBV28 to TRBJ2-5; D call uncertain. CDR1 MDHEN and CDR2 SYDVKM come from the germline V gene. The V end lost 5 bases, the J end lost 5 bases, and 15 bases lay between the germline ends. The CDR3 runs to 14 residues. The CDR3 is CASSELVQAETQYF. CDR3 nucleotide sequence: TGTGCCAGCAGTGAACTGGTTCAGGCGGAGACCCAGTACTTC.

The genes are TRBV10-2 and TRBJ2-3; the match to TRBD2 covers 13 bases. The CDR3 spans 16 residues. The ends lost 7 bases at V and 2 bases at J; junction bases unmatched: 6. The V gene's germline CDR1 is WSHSY and CDR2 SAAADI. This CDR3 is CASNSGLAGFTDTQYF. CDR3 nucleotide sequence: TGCGCCAGCAACTCGGGACTAGCGGGGTTCACAGATACGCAGTATTTT.

The chain uses TRBV7-9 and TRBJ2-2, with 13 nucleotides matching TRBD2. Germline CDR1 SEHNR, CDR2 FQNEAQ (reference sequence). The CDR3 extends over 18 amino acids. The J segment lost 0 bases and the V segment lost 4 bases, leaving 5 bases of the junction unmatched. The chain's CDR3 is CASSSQLAGGPNTGELFF. The CDR3 nucleotides are TGTGCCAGCAGCTCCCAACTAGCGGGAGGGCCGAACACCGGGGAGCTGTTTTTT.

The V and J genes are TRBV29-1 and TRBJ2-2; TRBD2 matches 7 bases. Unmatched junction bases numbered 7, after V lost 4 bases and J lost 2 bases. CDR1 and CDR2 from the germline V gene are SQVTM and ANQGSEA. CDR3 length: 15 residues. Here the CDR3 DNA reads TGCAGCGTTGTAGCCCAGCGGGATAACACCGGGGAGCTGTTTTTT. This translates into CSVVAQRDNTGELFF.

V gene TRBV10-3 combines with J gene TRBJ2-4, with D maybe TRBD2 (5 bases). Trimming left V 1 base short and J 5 bases short, with 12 bases between. The CDR3 runs 15 residues. The germline V gene encodes CDR1 ENHRY and CDR2 SYGVKD. The CDR3 DNA reads as TGTGCCATCAGTGAGTTCCTAGCCGGAGAAAACATTCAGTACTTC. Its protein product is CAISEFLAGENIQYF.

The chain is built from TRBV29-1 and TRBJ2-5; 7 positions match TRBD2. Germline loops: CDR1 SQVTM, CDR2 ANQGSEA. Unmatched junction bases numbered 8, after V lost 5 bases and J lost 5 bases. This CDR3 has 13 residues. In nucleotides, the CDR3 is TGCAGCGTTTGGGGAGGGGCGCTTGAGACCCAGTACTTC. Encoded protein: CSVWGGALETQYF. Full variable domain (outside the CDR3, taken from reference TRBV29-1 and TRBJ2-5): SAVISQKPSRDICQRGTSLTIQCQVDSQVTMMFWYRQQPGQSLTLIATANQGSEATYESGFVIDKFPISRPNLTFSTLTVSNMSPEDSSIYLCSVWGGALETQYFGPGTRLLVL.

The genes are TRBV19 and TRBJ1-1; weak D call: TRBD1 (5 bases). The CDR3 has 15 amino acids. Per the germline V gene, CDR1 is LNHDA and CDR2 is SQIVND (reference sequence). The ends were cut back, 0 bases at V and 0 bases at J, with 8 bases in the middle. The CDR3 nucleotides are TGTGCCAGTAGTATAGACGACAGCCTGAACACTGAAGCTTTCTTT. Its translation: CASSIDDSLNTEAFF.

The V gene is TRBV7-9, the J gene TRBJ2-3; 8 bases match TRBD2. This CDR3 contains 13 residues. The germline V gene encodes CDR1 SEHNR and CDR2 FQNEAQ (reference sequence). V shed 7 bases, J shed 1 base, and the junction held 1 base outside the gene matches. The CDR3 DNA reads TGTGCCAGCAATAGCGGGGGCACAGATACGCAGTATTTT. Protein: CASNSGGTDTQYF.

V usage is TRBV19 and J usage is TRBJ2-3; D is possibly TRBD2 (7 bases). Trimming took 1 base from V and 0 from J, leaving 20 bases between them. The germline V gene encodes CDR1 LNHDA and CDR2 SQIVND (reference sequence). The CDR3 sequence is 19 residues long. The CDR3 reads CASSIGVGGHASSTDTQYF. The CDR3 DNA sequence: TGTGCCAGTAGTATAGGGGTGGGGGGGCATGCCTCTAGCACAGATACGCAGTATTTT.

The chain links TRBV11-2 to TRBJ2-5; TRBD2 matches at 7 bases. V lost 5 bases and J lost 2; bases outside the gene matches: 11. The CDR3 runs 16 residues. Per the germline V gene, CDR1 is SGHAT and CDR2 is FQNNGV. CDR3 protein: CASSHWASGDQETQYF. CDR3 DNA: TGTGCCAGCAGCCACTGGGCTAGCGGAGATCAAGAGACCCAGTACTTC.

V gene TRBV11-2 combines with J gene TRBJ1-3, with no clear D. The CDR3 covers 16 residues. The V end was cut by 5 bases, the J end by 0 bases, with 14 bases between. Germline V gene sequence: CDR1 SGHAT, CDR2 FQNNGV. CDR3 loop: CASSPDWRSSGNTIYF. For the CDR3, the DNA is TGTGCCAGCAGCCCCGATTGGAGGAGCTCTGGAAACACCATATATTTT.

This sequence joins TRBV28 and TRBJ1-4, with 8 bases matching TRBD1. This CDR3 comprises 11 residues. Trimming took 6 bases from V and 15 from J; bases not matched to a gene: 6. CDR1 and CDR2 from the germline V gene are MDHEN and SYDVKM. The CDR3 DNA follows: TGTGCCAGCAGCCGAGACAGGGGAGTGTTTTTT. This gives the protein CASSRDRGVFF. Looking up the rest from reference TRBV28 and TRBJ1-4 gives the full variable domain: DVKVTQSSRYLVKRTGEKVFLECVQDMDHENMFWYRQDPGLGLRLIYFSYDVKMKEKGDIPEGYSVSREKKERFSLILESASTNQTSMYLCASSRDRGVFFGSGTQLSVL.

The genes are TRBV2 and TRBJ2-3; D is unresolved. The CDR3 sequence is 14 residues long. Germline-derived CDR1 and CDR2 are SNHLY and FYNNEI. V was shortened by 3 bases and J by 2 bases, with 9 bases between the two germline ends. CDR3 bases: TGTGCCAGCAGTGACGGAGCCTTCACAGATACGCAGTATTTT. Its translation is CASSDGAFTDTQYF.

This clone came up a few times. This CDR3 is also generated by other DNA sequences in the sample. V gene TRBV5-4 combines with J gene TRBJ2-6; no firm D call. This CDR3 spans 14 amino acids. V dropped 5 bases and J dropped 0 bases, with 6 bases sitting between them. The germline CDR1 and CDR2 sequences are SGHNT and YYREEE (reference sequence). This CDR3 is CASSLYSGANVLTF. CDR3 DNA sequence: TGTGCCAGCAGTCTCTACTCTGGGGCCAACGTCCTGACTTTC. Combining the CDR3 with reference TRBV5-4 and TRBJ2-6 gives the whole variable domain ETGVTQSPTHLIKTRGQQVTLRCSSQSGHNTVSWYQQALGQGPQFIFQYYREEENGRGNFPPRFSGLQFPNYSSELNVNALELDDSALYLCASSLYSGANVLTFGAGSRLTVL.

CDR3 nucleotides: TGTGCCAGCAGCGCAGCAGGGAACTACGAGCAGTACTTC. Amino acid sequence: CASSAAGNYEQYF. V and J are TRBV9 and TRBJ2-7; D possibly corresponds to TRBD1 (5 bases). The CDR3 runs to 13 residues. Trimming removed 3 bases at V and 3 bases at J, with 10 bases between. The germline V gene encodes CDR1 SGDLS and CDR2 YYNGEE.

This chain joins TRBV7-2 and TRBJ2-5; 9 positions agree with TRBD1. The CDR3 contains 14 residues. J gave up 3 bases and V 4 bases, and 3 bases lay outside the gene matches. Germline V CDR1 and CDR2: SGHTA, FQGNSA. Here the CDR3 reads CASSSGDREETQYF. CDR3 DNA sequence: TGTGCCAGCAGCTCCGGGGACAGGGAAGAGACCCAGTACTTC.

The V and J genes are TRBV2 and TRBJ1-5, with D possibly TRBD1 on 5 matching bases. Trimming removed 6 bases at V and 0 bases at J, with 12 bases between. The CDR3 is 15 residues long. Per germline, CDR1 SNHLY and CDR2 FYNNEI. The CDR3 protein is CASSRQFNSNQPQHF. As DNA, the CDR3 is TGTGCCAGCAGCAGACAGTTCAATAGCAATCAGCCCCAGCATTTT.

The chain couples TRBV28 to TRBJ1-5; tentatively, D is TRBD1 (5 bases). Deletions cut 3 bases from V and 0 bases from J, with 15 bases between. Germline CDR1 MDHEN, CDR2 SYDVKM. The CDR3 has 17 residues. CDR3 protein: CASSLGNGGYSNQPQHF. CDR3 bases: TGTGCCAGCAGTTTGGGGAACGGGGGTTATAGCAATCAGCCCCAGCATTTT.

The chain combines TRBV29-1 with TRBJ1-2; no clear D. This CDR3 spans 12 amino acids. Germline CDR1 SQVTM, CDR2 ANQGSEA. The germline V and J ends were trimmed by 3 bases and 8 bases, with 13 bases remaining between them. Here the CDR3 DNA reads TGCAGCGTTGAGGGCCAGATCTACGGCTACACCTTC. The encoded protein is CSVEGQIYGYTF.

The V call is TRBV2, the J call TRBJ2-1; TRBD2 aligns across 9 bases. CDR1 is SNHLY and CDR2 is FYNNEI in the germline V gene. The CDR3 extends over 17 amino acids. V gave up 6 bases and J gave up 6 bases; unmatched junction bases: 15. CDR3: CASRDTGGSGGFNEQFF. The CDR3 DNA reads TGTGCCAGCAGAGATACGGGAGGTAGCGGGGGTTTCAATGAGCAGTTCTTC.

This CDR3 is CASSRTGSSGNTIYF. CDR3 DNA: TGTGCCAGCAGTCGTACCGGGAGCTCTGGAAACACCATATATTTT. The chain employs TRBV6-6 and TRBJ1-3; D unclear. Germline V lookup: CDR1 MNHNY, CDR2 SVGAGI (reference sequence). V shed 5 bases and J shed 0 bases, with 11 bases lying between them. CDR3 length: 15 amino acids.

The chain combines TRBV2 with TRBJ1-2, with 8 bases that match TRBD1. Germline V gives CDR1 SNHLY, CDR2 FYNNEI. The CDR3 extends over 15 amino acids. V lost 2 bases and J lost 5; bases outside the gene matches: 7. The CDR3 reads CASSEKPGGHYGYTF. The CDR3 coding sequence is TGTGCCAGCAGTGAAAAGCCAGGGGGCCATTATGGCTACACCTTC.

This chain connects TRBV6-1 to TRBJ1-2, with D possibly being TRBD1 (5 bases). Germline lookup yields CDR1 MNHNS and CDR2 SASEGT. Between the trimmed V and J ends, which lost 5 bases and 1 base, there was a span of 8 bases. The CDR3 runs to 13 residues. As DNA, the CDR3 is TGTGCCAGCAGTCAGACAGATAACTATGGCTACACCTTC. Encoded protein: CASSQTDNYGYTF.

The J gene is TRBJ2-7, the V gene TRBV11-2; TRBD1 agrees at 8 bases. The CDR3 runs 16 residues. The germline V gene encodes CDR1 SGHAT and CDR2 FQNNGV. V lost 2 bases to trimming and J lost 3 bases; unmatched junction nucleotides: 9. In DNA form, the CDR3 reads TGTGCCAGCAGCTTATTCCTGGGACAGGTGAACTACGAGCAGTACTTC. This gives the protein CASSLFLGQVNYEQYF.